One T cell receptor beta chain is described in this entry. Stated time point: newly diagnosed GD, antithyroid drugs for less than 3 months. PBMC RNA was the source of the TCR library. This entry is derived from a study of regulatory T cells in long-lasting Graves disease. The V gene's germline CDR1 is SEHNR and CDR2 FQNEAQ (reference sequence). The CDR3 covers 17 residues. Trimming cost V 4 bases and J 2 bases, with 20 bases left between them. Through Arm-PCR of CDR3 regions and iRepertoire HTBI primers, TCR beta libraries were built. TCRdb re-analysed the multiplex PCR reads in MiXCR, keeping a single row per CDR3 protein. Of about 620,000 distinct CDR3 sequences detected, less than 20% appear once; the ten largest clones hold around 18%. The same sample was also studied in work on T cells in Graves' hyperthyroidism and ophthalmopathy. That report notes: Most expanded thyroid clonotypes above 0.001 also appeared in blood.

V and J are TRBV7-9 and TRBJ1-2; D not certain. This TCR came from a woman under 40 with Graves disease. Material: peripheral blood mononuclear cells (PBMCs), obtained at new diagnosis, from a patient treated with antithyroid drugs. The CDR3 region has the DNA TGTGCCAGCAGCTCCCCACCCAAGGACGGCTTAAACTATGGCTACACCTTC. Translated, it gives CASSSPPKDGLNYGYTF.